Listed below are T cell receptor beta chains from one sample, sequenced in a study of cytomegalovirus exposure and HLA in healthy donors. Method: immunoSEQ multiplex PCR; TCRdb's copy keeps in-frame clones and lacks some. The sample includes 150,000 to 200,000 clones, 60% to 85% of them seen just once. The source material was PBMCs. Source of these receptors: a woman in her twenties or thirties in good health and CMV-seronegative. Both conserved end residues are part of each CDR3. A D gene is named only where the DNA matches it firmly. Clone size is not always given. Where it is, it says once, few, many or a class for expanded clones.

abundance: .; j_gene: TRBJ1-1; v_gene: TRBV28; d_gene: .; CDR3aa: CASSLYRDLNTEAFF; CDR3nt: TGTGCCAGCAGTCTATACAGGGATCTGAACACTGAAGCTTTCTTT
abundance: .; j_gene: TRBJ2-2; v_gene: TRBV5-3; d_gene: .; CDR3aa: CARSLIQTNTGELFF; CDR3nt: TGTGCCAGAAGCTTGATACAGACCAACACCGGGGAGCTGTTTTTT
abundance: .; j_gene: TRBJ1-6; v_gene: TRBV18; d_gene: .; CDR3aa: CASSAGRGNSPLHF; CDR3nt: TGTGCCAGCTCAGCGGGACGGGGTAATTCACCCCTCCACTTT
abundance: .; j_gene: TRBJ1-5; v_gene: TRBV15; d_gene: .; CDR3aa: CATSRGSQGGYQPQHF; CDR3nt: TGTGCCACCAGCAGAGGATCACAGGGAGGGTATCAGCCCCAGCATTTT
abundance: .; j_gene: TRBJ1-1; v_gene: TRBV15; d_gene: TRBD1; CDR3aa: CATRGPGQGNTEAFF; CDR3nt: TGTGCCACCAGAGGTCCGGGACAGGGGAACACTGAAGCTTTCTTT
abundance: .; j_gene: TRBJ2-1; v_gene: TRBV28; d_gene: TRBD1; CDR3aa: CASSPGTGGYNEQFF; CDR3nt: TGTGCCAGCAGCCCCGGGACAGGAGGATACAATGAGCAGTTCTTC
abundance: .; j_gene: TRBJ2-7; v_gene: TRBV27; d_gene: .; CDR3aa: CASSLGASVDYEQYF; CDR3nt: TGTGCCAGCAGTTTGGGGGCCTCCGTAGACTACGAGCAGTACTTC
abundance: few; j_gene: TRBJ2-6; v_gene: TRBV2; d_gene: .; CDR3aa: CASSTPSGANGLTF; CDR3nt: TGTGCCAGCAGCACGCCCTCTGGGGCCAACGGCCTGACTTTC
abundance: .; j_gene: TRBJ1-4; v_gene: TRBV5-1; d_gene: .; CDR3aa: CASSRGGVANEKLFF; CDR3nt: TGCGCCAGCAGCCGGGGGGGGGTTGCTAATGAAAAACTGTTTTTT
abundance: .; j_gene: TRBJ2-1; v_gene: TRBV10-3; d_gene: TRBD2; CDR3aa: CAISGGSSYNEQFF; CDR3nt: TGTGCCATTAGCGGGGGGAGCTCCTACAATGAGCAGTTCTTC
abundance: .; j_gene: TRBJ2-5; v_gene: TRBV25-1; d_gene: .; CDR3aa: CASSEFGAETQYF; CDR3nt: TGTGCCAGCAGTGAATTTGGGGCGGAGACCCAGTACTTC
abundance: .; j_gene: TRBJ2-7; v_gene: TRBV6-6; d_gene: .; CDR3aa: CASSYSKLSYEQYF; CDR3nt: TGTGCCAGCAGTTACTCTAAATTGTCCTACGAGCAGTACTTC
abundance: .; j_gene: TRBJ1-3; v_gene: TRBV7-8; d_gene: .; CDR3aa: CASSLGHKPPGNTIYF; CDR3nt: TGTGCCAGCAGCTTGGGACACAAACCTCCAGGAAACACCATATATTTT
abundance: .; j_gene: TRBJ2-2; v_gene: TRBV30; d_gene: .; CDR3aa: CAWRAGNTGELFF; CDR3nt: TGTGCCTGGAGGGCGGGGAACACCGGGGAGCTGTTTTTT
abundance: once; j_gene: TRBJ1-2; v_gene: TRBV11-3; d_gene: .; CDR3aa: CASSQAGSGVNYGYTF; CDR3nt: TGTGCCAGCAGCCAAGCCGGCTCGGGAGTAAACTATGGCTACACCTTC
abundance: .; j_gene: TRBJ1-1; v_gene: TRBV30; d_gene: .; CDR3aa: CAHEADSYTEAFF; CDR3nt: TGTGCACACGAAGCCGACTCATACACTGAAGCTTTCTTT
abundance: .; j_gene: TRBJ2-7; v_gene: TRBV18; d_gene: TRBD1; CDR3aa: CASSPRDREQYF; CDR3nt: TGTGCCAGCTCACCTAGGGACAGAGAGCAGTACTTC
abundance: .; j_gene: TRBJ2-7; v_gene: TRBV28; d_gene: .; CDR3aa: CASSLESPGAYEQYF; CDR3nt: TGTGCCAGCAGTTTAGAATCTCCAGGGGCTTACGAGCAGTACTTC
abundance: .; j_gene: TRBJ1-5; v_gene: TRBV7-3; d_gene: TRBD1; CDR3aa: CASSLTGTGGGQPQHF; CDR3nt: TGTGCCAGCAGCTTGACCGGGACAGGGGGCGGTCAGCCCCAGCATTTT
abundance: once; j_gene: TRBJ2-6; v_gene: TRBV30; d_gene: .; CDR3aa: CAWRDISGANGLTF; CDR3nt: TGTGCCTGGAGAGATATCTCTGGGGCCAACGGCCTGACTTTC
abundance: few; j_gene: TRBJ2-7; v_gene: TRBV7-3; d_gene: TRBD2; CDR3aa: CASSIGGGGGAYEQYF; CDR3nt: TGTGCCAGCAGTATTGGGGGCGGCGGGGGGGCCTACGAGCAGTACTTC
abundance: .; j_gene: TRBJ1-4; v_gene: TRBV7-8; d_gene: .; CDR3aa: CASSPLAGPEKLFF; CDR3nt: TGTGCCAGCAGCCCCCTAGCGGGTCCTGAAAAACTGTTTTTT
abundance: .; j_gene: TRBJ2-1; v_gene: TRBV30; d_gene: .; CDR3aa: CAWSVGAGVGHNEQFF; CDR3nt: TGTGCCTGGAGTGTGGGCGCAGGGGTTGGGCACAATGAGCAGTTCTTC
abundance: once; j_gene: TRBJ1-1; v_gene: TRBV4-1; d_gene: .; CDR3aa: CASSLSRGDTEAFF; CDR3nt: TGCGCCAGCAGCCTATCCAGGGGTGACACTGAAGCTTTCTTT
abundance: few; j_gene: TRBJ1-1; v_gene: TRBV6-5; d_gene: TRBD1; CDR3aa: CASSERGGYTEAFF; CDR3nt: TGTGCCAGCAGTGAGCGAGGGGGCTACACTGAAGCTTTCTTT
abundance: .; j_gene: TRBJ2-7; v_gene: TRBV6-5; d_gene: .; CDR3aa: CASSSNRVDEQYF; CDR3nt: TGTGCCAGCAGTTCGAACAGGGTCGACGAGCAGTACTTC
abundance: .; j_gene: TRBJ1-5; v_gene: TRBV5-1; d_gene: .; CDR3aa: CASSLEGAPSSQHF; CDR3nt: TGCGCCAGCAGCTTGGAAGGAGCTCCTTCCTCCCAGCATTTT
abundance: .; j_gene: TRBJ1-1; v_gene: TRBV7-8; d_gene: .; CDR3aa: CASSLDGQEAFF; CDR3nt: TGTGCCAGCAGCTTAGATGGCCAAGAAGCTTTCTTT
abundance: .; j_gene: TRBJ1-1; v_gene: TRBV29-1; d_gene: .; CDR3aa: CSVDTGNTEAFF; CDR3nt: TGCAGCGTTGACACAGGTAACACTGAAGCTTTCTTT
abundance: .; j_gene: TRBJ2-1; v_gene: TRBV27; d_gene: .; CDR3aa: CASSPLARITSSYNEQFF; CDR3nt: TGTGCCAGCAGCCCTCTAGCGAGGATAACCTCCTCCTACAATGAGCAGTTCTTC
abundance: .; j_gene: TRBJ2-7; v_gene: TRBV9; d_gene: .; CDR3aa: CASSDTGDTYEQYF; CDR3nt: TGTGCCAGCAGCGATACGGGGGATACCTACGAGCAGTACTTC
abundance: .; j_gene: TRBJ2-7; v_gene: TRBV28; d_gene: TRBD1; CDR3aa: CASSFHRTGDRYEQYF; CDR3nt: TGTGCCAGCAGTTTTCATAGGACAGGGGATCGCTACGAGCAGTACTTC
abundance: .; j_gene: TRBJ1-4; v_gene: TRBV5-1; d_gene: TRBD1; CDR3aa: CASRREGARVGEKLFF; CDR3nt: TGCGCCAGCAGACGGGAGGGGGCCCGGGTGGGTGAAAAACTGTTTTTT
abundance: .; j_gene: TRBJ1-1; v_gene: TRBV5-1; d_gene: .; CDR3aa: CASSSNTGNTEAFF; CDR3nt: TGCGCCAGCAGCTCTAACACAGGGAACACTGAAGCTTTCTTT
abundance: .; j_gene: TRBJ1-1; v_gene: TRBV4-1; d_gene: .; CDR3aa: CASSQAEGRSTEAFF; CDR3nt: TGCGCCAGCAGCCAAGCGGAGGGGCGGAGCACTGAAGCTTTCTTT
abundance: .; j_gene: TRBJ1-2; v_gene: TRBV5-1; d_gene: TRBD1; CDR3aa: CASSLQTGSNYGYTF; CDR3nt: TGCGCCAGCAGCTTGCAGACAGGGTCAAACTATGGCTACACCTTC
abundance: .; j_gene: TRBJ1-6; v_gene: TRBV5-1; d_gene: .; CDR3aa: CASSLEQGEGYNSPLHF; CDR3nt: TGCGCCAGCAGCTTGGAACAGGGAGAGGGCTATAATTCACCCCTCCACTTT
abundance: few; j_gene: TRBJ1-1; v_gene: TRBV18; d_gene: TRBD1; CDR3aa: CASSPSTGVRTEAFF; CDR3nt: TGTGCCAGCTCACCATCGACAGGGGTTCGGACTGAAGCTTTCTTT
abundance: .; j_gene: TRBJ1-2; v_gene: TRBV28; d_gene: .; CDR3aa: CASSLRQYYGYTF; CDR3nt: TGTGCCAGCAGTTTGCGGCAGTACTATGGCTACACCTTC
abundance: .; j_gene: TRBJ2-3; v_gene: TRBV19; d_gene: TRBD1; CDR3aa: CASSTTTGGIFKSTDTQYF; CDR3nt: TGTGCCAGTAGTACCACGACAGGGGGCATCTTTAAGAGCACAGATACGCAGTATTTT
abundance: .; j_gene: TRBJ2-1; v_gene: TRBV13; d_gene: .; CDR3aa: CASSISLSNEQFF; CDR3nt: TGTGCCAGCAGCATATCCTTGTCGAATGAGCAGTTCTTC
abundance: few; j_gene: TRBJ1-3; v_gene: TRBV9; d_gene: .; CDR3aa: CASSVVPGSSGNTIYF; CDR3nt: TGTGCCAGCAGCGTAGTACCGGGTTCCTCTGGAAACACCATATATTTT
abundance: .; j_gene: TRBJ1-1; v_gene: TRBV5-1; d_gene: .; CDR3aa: CASSLAFTGGTEAFF; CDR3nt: TGCGCCAGCAGCTTGGCCTTCACAGGTGGCACTGAAGCTTTCTTT
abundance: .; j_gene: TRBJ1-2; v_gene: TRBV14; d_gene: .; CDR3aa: CASSQRQDLHGYTF; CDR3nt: TGTGCCAGCAGCCAACGCCAGGACTTACATGGCTACACCTTC
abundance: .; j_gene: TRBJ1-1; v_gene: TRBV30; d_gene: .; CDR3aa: CAWRPGHLIPNTEAFF; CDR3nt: TGTGCCTGGAGACCGGGACACCTTATACCGAACACTGAAGCTTTCTTT
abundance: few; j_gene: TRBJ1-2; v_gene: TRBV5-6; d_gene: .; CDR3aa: CASSLVRAGEGYTF; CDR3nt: TGTGCCAGCAGCTTGGTCAGAGCGGGGGAAGGCTACACCTTC
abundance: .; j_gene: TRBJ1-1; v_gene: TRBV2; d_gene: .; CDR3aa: CASSYHRNTEAFF; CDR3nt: TGTGCCAGCAGCTACCATAGGAACACTGAAGCTTTCTTT
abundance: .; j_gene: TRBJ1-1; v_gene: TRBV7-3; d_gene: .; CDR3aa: CASSLGVGGAEAFF; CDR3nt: TGTGCCAGCAGCCTCGGGGTTGGGGGGGCTGAAGCTTTCTTT
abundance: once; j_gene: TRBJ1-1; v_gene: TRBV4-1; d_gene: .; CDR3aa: CASSQSSLRVDTEAFF; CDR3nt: TGCGCCAGCAGCCAAAGCTCACTTCGGGTGGACACTGAAGCTTTCTTT
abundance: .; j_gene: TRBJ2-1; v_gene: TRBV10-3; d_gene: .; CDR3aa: CAISEQSEQFF; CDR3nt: TGTGCCATCAGTGAGCAGTCTGAGCAGTTCTTC
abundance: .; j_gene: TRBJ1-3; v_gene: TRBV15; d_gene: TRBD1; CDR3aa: CATSRDGTGLRAGNTIYF; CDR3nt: TGTGCCACCAGCAGAGACGGGACAGGTCTGCGGGCGGGAAACACCATATATTTT
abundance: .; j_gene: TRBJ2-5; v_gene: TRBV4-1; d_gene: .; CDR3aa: CASSQVDSEQETQYF; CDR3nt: TGCGCCAGCAGCCAAGTCGACAGCGAACAAGAGACCCAGTACTTC
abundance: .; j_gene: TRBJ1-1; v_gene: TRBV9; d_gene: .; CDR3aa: CASSVDWDTEAFF; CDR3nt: TGTGCCAGCAGCGTTGACTGGGACACTGAAGCTTTCTTT
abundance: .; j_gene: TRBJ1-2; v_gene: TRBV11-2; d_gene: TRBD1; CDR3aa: CASSRTGDGYTF; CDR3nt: TGTGCCAGCAGTCGGACAGGCGACGGCTACACCTTC